The 24 T cell receptor beta chains given below trace back to one sample, sequenced in a study of T cell changes during pregnancy in multiple sclerosis (dated by TCRdb to the late 2010s). The library was made by the immunoSEQ multiplex PCR assay. Not all clones reach the TCRdb copy of this immuneACCESS table, which keeps in-frame sequences only. Checked studies attribute under half of the gap to unresolved V genes and leave the rest unexplained. The sample includes tens of thousands of clones, with approximately 92% observed a single time. Around 0.7% of the sample is held by the ten biggest clonotypes. This material consisted of peripheral blood, taken in the second trimester of pregnancy. These receptors were obtained from a female donor in good health, enrolled as a control in a pregnancy study.

This clone was picked up a small number of times. The CDR3 DNA follows: TGTGCCAGCAGCTTGCAGAGGGGGCGACGCCTTCAGCCCCAGCATTTT. It codes for CASSLQRGRRLQPQHF. The J gene is TRBJ1-5, the V gene TRBV5-6; TRBD1 matches 7 bases. Trimming at V came to 1 base and at J to 6 bases, leaving 10 bases not matched to a gene. The CDR3 is 16 amino acids. The V gene's germline CDR1 is SGHDT and CDR2 YYEEEE.

The J gene is TRBJ1-3, the V gene TRBV5-1; no definite D call. This CDR3 is built from 14 residues. CDR1 and CDR2 from the germline V gene are SGHRS and YFSETQ. Trimming pared 0 bases from V and 4 bases from J, leaving 8 bases between. This CDR3 is CASSLDPVGNTIYF. For the CDR3, the DNA is TGCGCCAGCAGCTTGGACCCAGTAGGAAACACCATATATTTT.

This clone was counted a single time. The chain links TRBV4-3 to TRBJ1-1, with D perhaps TRBD1 (6 bases). Trimming removed 4 bases at V and 3 bases at J, with 12 bases between. CDR3 length equals 14 residues. Per germline, CDR1 LGHNA and CDR2 YSLEER. The CDR3: CASSPGTMDTEAFF. CDR3 DNA sequence: TGCGCCAGCAGCCCCGGGACAATGGACACTGAAGCTTTCTTT.

V and J are TRBV6-6 and TRBJ2-2, with 10 bases lining up with TRBD1. V dropped 4 bases and J dropped 12; count of bases not matched to a gene: 11. CDR3 length: 15 amino acids. Germline V gene sequence: CDR1 MNHNY, CDR2 SVGAGI (reference sequence). The CDR3 DNA is TGTGCCAGCAGTTTGACCGGGACAGGGGTAGAGAAGCTGTTTTTT. Translating it yields CASSLTGTGVEKLFF.

The chain couples TRBV4-3 to TRBJ2-7; perhaps TRBD2 as D (5 bases). In germline, CDR1 is LGHNA, CDR2 YSLEER. This CDR3 has 15 residues. Trimming pared 0 bases from V and 6 bases from J, leaving 15 bases between. The CDR3 region has the DNA TGCGCCAGCAGCCAAGATCGTAGAGGGTCGGGCGAGCAGTACTTC. Translated: CASSQDRRGSGEQYF.

This chain connects TRBV7-2 to TRBJ1-2; D might be TRBD1 (5 bases). CDR3 length equals 14 residues. Germline values: CDR1 SGHTA, CDR2 FQGNSA. V lost 6 bases, J lost 8 bases, and 19 bases lay in between. CDR3 loop: CASSPAGGVEGYTF. The CDR3 nucleotides read TGTGCCAGCAGTCCCGCCGGGGGAGTTGAGGGCTACACCTTC.

The chain employs TRBV7-2 and TRBJ2-3; 13 nucleotides align to TRBD2. CDR1 is SGHTA and CDR2 is FQGNSA in the germline V gene. CDR3 size: 17 residues. J was trimmed by 2 bases and V by 2 bases; bases with no gene match: 4. The CDR3 DNA reads as TGTGCCAGCAGCTTAACTAGCGGGGGGGCCCTCACAGATACGCAGTATTTT. The encoded protein is CASSLTSGGALTDTQYF.

CDR3 nucleotides: TGTGCCAGCAGCCCGGGGACTAGCGGGACCGGCTCCTACAATGAGCAGTTCTTC. This sequence encodes CASSPGTSGTGSYNEQFF. The rearrangement uses TRBV9 and TRBJ2-1; TRBD2 matches 13 bases. J gave up 0 bases and V 4 bases, and 7 bases lay outside the gene matches. The CDR3 spans 18 residues. Germline V gene data show CDR1 as SGDLS and CDR2 as YYNGEE.

This clone has more than one count but fewer than ten. This sequence joins TRBV7-9 and TRBJ1-5, with a possible D match to TRBD1 (5 bases). This CDR3 is built from 13 residues. The ends were cut back, 1 base at V and 7 bases at J, with 8 bases in the middle. The germline gives CDR1 SEHNR, CDR2 FQNEAQ (reference sequence). CDR3 protein: CASSLGQTQPQHF. Here the CDR3 DNA reads TGTGCCAGCAGCTTAGGACAGACACAGCCCCAGCATTTT.

The CDR3 protein is CASSQGQGYGYTF. CDR3 DNA sequence: TGCGCCAGCAGCCAAGGACAGGGGTATGGCTACACCTTC. V usage is TRBV4-1 and J usage is TRBJ1-2; 8 nucleotides align to TRBD1. The V gene's germline CDR1 is MGHRA and CDR2 YSYEKL. The CDR3 is made up of 13 amino acids. V shed 1 base and J 5 bases; nucleotides not matched to a gene: 0.

About this clone: An end of the junction differs from the germline gene, which may be a read error. The chain uses TRBV27 and TRBJ1-2, with D tentatively TRBD1 (6 bases). The CDR3 totals 13 residues. Germline V gene lookup returns CDR1 MNHEY and CDR2 SMNVEV (reference sequence). In nucleotides, the CDR3 is TGTGCCAGCAGTTTACGGCAGGGGCTCAAATGTAGTTGG. Translating gives CASSLRQGLKCSW.

V gene TRBV30 combines with J gene TRBJ1-1; D is unresolved. CDR3 size: 13 residues. Germline CDR1 GTSNPN, CDR2 SVGIG (reference sequence). Trimming pared 3 bases from V and 1 base from J, leaving 9 bases between. The CDR3 bases are TGTGCCTGGAGGGAACAGCCGAACACTGAAGCTTTCTTT. Protein: CAWREQPNTEAFF.

The J gene is TRBJ1-5, the V gene TRBV4-2, with no clear D. V was clipped by 4 bases and J by 0 bases, with 13 bases between them. CDR3 length equals 16 residues. CDR1 and CDR2 from the germline V gene are LGHNA and YNFKEQ. CDR3 sequence: CASSRTTAASNQPQHF. The CDR3 DNA follows: TGTGCCAGCAGCCGAACTACGGCGGCTAGCAATCAGCCCCAGCATTTT.

This clone was recorded only once. The chain uses TRBV30 and TRBJ2-1; possible D gene TRBD2, 5 bases. From germline, CDR1 is GTSNPN and CDR2 SVGIG (reference sequence). V shed 3 bases and J shed 3 bases, with 12 bases lying between them. The CDR3 consists of 14 residues. For the CDR3, the DNA is TGTGCCTGGAGCGAGGGATTTGGCTACAATGAGCAGTTCTTC. Its translation is CAWSEGFGYNEQFF.

This clone was seen a handful of times. V gene TRBV11-2 combines with J gene TRBJ2-7; D might be TRBD2 (6 bases). Germline V lookup: CDR1 SGHAT, CDR2 FQNNGV. V lost 7 bases and J lost 7, with 17 bases in between. CDR3 length: 13 amino acids. CDR3 in amino acids: CASTTAGSGEQYF. CDR3 sequence (DNA): TGTGCCAGCACTACGGCCGGGAGCGGTGAGCAGTACTTC.

The chain recombines TRBV6-5 with TRBJ1-1; the D is unclear. CDR3 length: 15 amino acids. Germline V gene lookup returns CDR1 MNHEY and CDR2 SVGAGI. Trimming removed 6 bases from V and 0 bases from J, with 14 bases in between. CDR3 amino acids: CASSWGEGMNTEAFF. In DNA form, the CDR3 reads TGTGCCAGCAGCTGGGGAGAGGGTATGAACACTGAAGCTTTCTTT.

The chain links TRBV30 to TRBJ2-7, with 10 bases fitting TRBD1. The CDR3 totals 16 residues. Germline lookup yields CDR1 GTSNPN and CDR2 SVGIG (reference sequence). Trimming cost V 5 bases and J 3 bases; bases outside gene matches: 13. The CDR3 reads CAWDLGGTGVNYEQYF. For the CDR3, the DNA is TGTGCCTGGGACCTAGGAGGGACAGGGGTAAACTACGAGCAGTACTTC. The full variable domain, rest sourced from reference TRBV30 and TRBJ2-7, is SQTIHQWPATLVQPVGSPLSLECTVEGTSNPNLYWYRQAAGRGLQLLFYSVGIGQISSEVPQNLSASRPQDRQFILSSKKLLLSDSGFYLCAWDLGGTGVNYEQYFGPGTRLTVT.

The chain uses TRBV7-9 and TRBJ2-7; unclear D gene. Germline CDR1 is SEHNR and CDR2 is FQNEAQ (reference sequence). This CDR3 has 14 residues. The V end lost 2 bases, the J end lost 0 bases, and 8 bases lay between the germline ends. This CDR3 reads CASSLYDNSYEQYF. CDR3 nucleotides: TGTGCCAGCAGCTTATACGACAACTCCTACGAGCAGTACTTC.

The chain links TRBV6-5 to TRBJ2-3; 8 bases fit TRBD2. The CDR3 sequence is 16 residues long. Germline V gene sequence: CDR1 MNHEY, CDR2 SVGAGI. V dropped 0 bases and J dropped 2; count of bases not matched to a gene: 4. This chain's CDR3 is CASSYSRGGITDTQYF. In DNA, the CDR3 is TGTGCCAGCAGTTACTCCCGCGGGGGGATCACAGATACGCAGTATTTT.

The CDR3 coding sequence is TGTGCCAGCAGCGTGACAGGGTGGGTCACAGATACGCAGTATTTT. Protein sequence: CASSVTGWVTDTQYF. The chain links TRBV9 to TRBJ2-3; 7 nucleotides align to TRBD1. This CDR3 spans 15 amino acids. Trimming cost V 2 bases and J 2 bases; bases outside gene matches: 5. CDR1 and CDR2 (germline): SGDLS, YYNGEE.

The rearrangement uses TRBV7-3 and TRBJ1-5, with 9 positions matching TRBD1. The CDR3 is made up of 16 amino acids. V lost 5 bases, J lost 5 bases, and 10 bases stayed unmatched. Germline values: CDR1 SGHTA, CDR2 FQGTGA. CDR3 in amino acids: CASSRQGGVRDQPQHF. The DNA for the CDR3 is TGTGCCAGCAGCCGACAGGGGGGGGTTAGGGATCAGCCCCAGCATTTT.

The rearrangement uses TRBV18 and TRBJ1-1; 7 nucleotides line up with TRBD1. CDR1 is KGHSH, CDR2 LQKENI, per germline. Trimming at V came to 4 bases and at J to 2 bases, leaving 7 bases not matched to a gene. This CDR3 is 15 amino acids long. CDR3 nucleotides: TGTGCCAGCTCACGGACGACAGGGCTAAACACTGAAGCTTTCTTT. As protein: CASSRTTGLNTEAFF.

V and J are TRBV7-9 and TRBJ1-4; TRBD1 aligns across 7 bases. Germline values: CDR1 SEHNR, CDR2 FQNEAQ (reference sequence). The V and J ends lost 1 base and 6 bases, in that order; junction bases with no gene match: 5. This CDR3 region has 15 residues. CDR3 in amino acids: CASSLVEGADEKLFF. The DNA of the CDR3 is TGTGCCAGCAGCTTAGTAGAGGGGGCAGATGAAAAACTGTTTTTT.

This chain uses TRBV14 with TRBJ2-5; 11 nucleotides match TRBD2. The junction had 1 base not matched to a gene; V was cut back by 6 bases and J by 1 base. Germline values: CDR1 SGHDN, CDR2 FVKESK. CDR3 length equals 14 residues. The CDR3, as DNA: TGTGCCAGCAGACTAGCGGGGGCCCAAGAGACCCAGTACTTC. Translating it yields CASRLAGAQETQYF.